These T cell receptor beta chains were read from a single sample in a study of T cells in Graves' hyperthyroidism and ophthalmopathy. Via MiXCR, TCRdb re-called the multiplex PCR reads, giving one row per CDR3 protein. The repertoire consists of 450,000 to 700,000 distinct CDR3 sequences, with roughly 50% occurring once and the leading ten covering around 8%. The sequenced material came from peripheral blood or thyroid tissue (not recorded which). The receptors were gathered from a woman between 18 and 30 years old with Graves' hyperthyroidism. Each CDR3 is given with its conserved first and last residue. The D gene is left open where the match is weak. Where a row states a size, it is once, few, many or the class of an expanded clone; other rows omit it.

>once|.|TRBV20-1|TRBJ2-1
TGCAGTGCCCCCCGGGGGTCCACCTACAATGAGCAGTTCTTC
CSAPRGSTYNEQFF
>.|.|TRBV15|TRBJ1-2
TGTGCCACCAGCAGAGATCCGGGGGCTGGAAACTATGGCTACACCTTC
CATSRDPGAGNYGYTF
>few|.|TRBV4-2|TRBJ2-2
TGTGCCAGCGCCCCTGAACTCCTCACCGGGGAGCTGTTTTTT
CASAPELLTGELFF
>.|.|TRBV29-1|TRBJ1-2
TGCAGCTGGGCCGGGGGGCCATACTATGGCTACACCTTC
CSWAGGPYYGYTF
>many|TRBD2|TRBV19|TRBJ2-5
TGTGCCAGTAGTACACTAGCGGATCAAGAGACCCAGTACTTC
CASSTLADQETQYF
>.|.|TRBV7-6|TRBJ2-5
TGTGCCAGCAGCTTAGATCACTATGGGGCCCAGTACTTC
CASSLDHYGAQYF
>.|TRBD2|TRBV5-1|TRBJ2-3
TGCGCCAGCAGCCGCCCGGACGGGGGGAGTCAGTATTTT
CASSRPDGGSQYF
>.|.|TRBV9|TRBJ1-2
TGTGCCAGCAGCGTAGAGTCCAGCGAATTCTATGGCTACACCTTC
CASSVESSEFYGYTF
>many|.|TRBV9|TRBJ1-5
TGTGCCAGCAGCGAGACAGGACGCGGTCAGCCCCAGCATTTT
CASSETGRGQPQHF
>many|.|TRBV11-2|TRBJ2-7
TGTGCCAGCACCCACCGGTGGGAGCAGTACTTC
CASTHRWEQYF
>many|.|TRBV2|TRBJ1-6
TGTGCCAGCAGAGAGGGTCCCTATAATTCACCCCTCCACTTT
CASREGPYNSPLHF
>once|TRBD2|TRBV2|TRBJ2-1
TGTGCCAGCAGACACACTAGCGGGCCCCCTCACAATGAGCAGTTCTTC
CASRHTSGPPHNEQFF
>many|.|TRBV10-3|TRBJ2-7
TGTGCCATCAGCCCTGAGGGGGGATTTTACTACGAGCAGTACTTC
CAISPEGGFYYEQYF
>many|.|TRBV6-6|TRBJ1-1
TGTGCCATAGTCCGGGACACTGAAGCTTTCTTT
CAIVRDTEAFF
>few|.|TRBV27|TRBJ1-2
TGTGCCAGCAGTTTACCATATATACGGAACTATGGCTACACCTTC
CASSLPYIRNYGYTF
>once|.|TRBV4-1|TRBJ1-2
TGCGCCAGCAGCCATACAGGGATGAACTATGGCTACACCTTC
CASSHTGMNYGYTF
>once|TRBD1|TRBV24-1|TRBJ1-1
TGTGCCACCAGATTCCCACGGACAGGGCAATGGACTGAAGCTTTCTTT
CATRFPRTGQWTEAFF
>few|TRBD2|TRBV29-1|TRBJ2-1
TGCAGCGTTCCGGGACTAGTCGCCTACAATGAGCAGTTCTTC
CSVPGLVAYNEQFF
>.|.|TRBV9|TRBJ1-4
TGTGCCAGCAGCGGATATAGTGGTGAGGGCGTTTCGGGAAAACTGTTTTTT
CASSGYSGEGVSGKLFF
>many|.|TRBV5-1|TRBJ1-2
TGTGCCAGCAGCCCGGGTGTTAACTATGGCTACACCTTC
CASSPGVNYGYTF
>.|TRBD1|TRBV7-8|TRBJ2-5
TGTGCCAGCAGCCGCAGGTGGACAGGGGAGACCCAGTACTTC
CASSRRWTGETQYF
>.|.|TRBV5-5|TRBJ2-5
TGTGCCAGCAGCGTTTACGGGACCGGGGGTACCGAGACCCAGTACTTC
CASSVYGTGGTETQYF
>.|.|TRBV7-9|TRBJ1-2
TGTGCCAGCAGCTCCTTAAGCGGGATAGGCTACACCTTC
CASSSLSGIGYTF
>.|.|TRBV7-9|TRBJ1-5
TGTGCCAGCAGCTTAGCAGGACTGGACGAACATTTT
CASSLAGLDEHF